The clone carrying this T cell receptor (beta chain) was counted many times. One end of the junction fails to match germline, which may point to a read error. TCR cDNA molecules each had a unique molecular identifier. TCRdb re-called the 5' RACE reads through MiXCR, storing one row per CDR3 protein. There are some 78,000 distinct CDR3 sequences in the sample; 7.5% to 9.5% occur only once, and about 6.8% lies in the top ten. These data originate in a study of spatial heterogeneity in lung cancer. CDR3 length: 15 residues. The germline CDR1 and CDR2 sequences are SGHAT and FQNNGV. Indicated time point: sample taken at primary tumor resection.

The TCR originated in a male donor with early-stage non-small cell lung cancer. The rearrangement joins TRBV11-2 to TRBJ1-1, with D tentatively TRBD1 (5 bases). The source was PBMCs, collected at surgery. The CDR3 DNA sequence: TGTGCCAGCAACTCACCGGGGCAGGGAGTCCCTGAACCTTTCTTT. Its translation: CASNSPGQGVPEPFF.